One sample yielded the 16 T cell receptor beta chains listed below, sequenced in a study of blood T cell dynamics during melanoma immunotherapy. These receptors lack a known antigen. Sequencing used immunoSEQ multiplex PCR; TCRdb keeps in-frame clones, though not all of them. The sample carries 1,300 or so clones, under 75% recorded once. The sample's time point: pre-treatment baseline. TIE cells were CD3+ CD4- CD8+ CD45RA- CD45RO-high CD27- CCR7- memory T cells. Study-level findings and limits: The most clonal sorted CD8+ subset, immune-effector cells, was closest to cell-free DNA CDR3 sequences.

This specimen consisted of CD8+ T cells from blood, obtained from a patient treated with checkpoint blockade. These receptors were collected from a human donor with melanoma.

CDR3 sequence: CASSTSGGPPETQYF. Here the CDR3 DNA reads TGTGCCAGCAGTACCTCCGGGGGCCCCCCAGAGACCCAGTACTTC. The chain is built from TRBV27 and TRBJ2-5, with D possibly called TRBD1 or TRBD2 (6 bases each). The germline V gene has CDR1 MNHEY and CDR2 SMNVEV (reference sequence). The CDR3 covers 15 residues. Trimming removed 5 bases from V and 4 bases from J, with 17 bases in between.

The chain carries TRBV28 and TRBJ2-5, with D perhaps TRBD2 (5 bases). The J call is uncertain, as TRBJ2-7 better fits the DNA end. The CDR3 is 12 amino acids. Germline V gives CDR1 MDHEN, CDR2 SYDVKM. The DNA of the CDR3 is TGTGCCAGCAGTTTTAAGCGGTACGAGCAGTACTTC. Residues: CASSFKRYEQYF.

The V and J genes are TRBV9 and TRBJ2-2, with 15 bases aligning to TRBD2. The V gene end was trimmed by 6 bases and the J gene end by 0 bases; junction bases not matched to a gene: 6. The V gene's germline CDR1 is SGDLS and CDR2 YYNGEE. The CDR3 is 18 residues long. The CDR3 sequence: CASNAGLAGGTNTGELFF. The CDR3 nucleotides are TGTGCCAGCAACGCGGGACTAGCGGGAGGCACGAACACCGGGGAGCTGTTTTTT.

This clone was detected a few times. The J gene is TRBJ1-5, the V gene TRBV15, with D unresolved. The V end lost 6 bases, the J end lost 2 bases, and 14 bases lay between the germline ends. This CDR3 comprises 15 residues. Germline V gene data show CDR1 as LNHNV and CDR2 as YYDKDF (reference sequence). DNA for the CDR3: TGTGCCACCAGGTCAGGCGCTCCGGGCAATCAGCCCCAGCATTTT. The encoded protein is CATRSGAPGNQPQHF.

The rearrangement links TRBV28 to TRBJ1-1; no firm D call. V lost 6 bases to trimming and J lost 1 base, with 9 bases between them. The CDR3 is 13 residues long. Germline V lookup: CDR1 MDHEN, CDR2 SYDVKM. CDR3: CASSFRQNTEAFF. For the CDR3, the DNA is TGTGCCAGCAGCTTCAGACAGAACACTGAAGCTTTCTTT.

As regards this clone: This CDR3 is also generated by other DNA sequences in the sample. This chain connects TRBV7-6 to TRBJ2-1, with 7 nucleotides matching TRBD2. The trim removed 1 base at V and 8 bases at J, leaving 11 bases unmatched. Germline values: CDR1 SGHVS, CDR2 FNYEAQ. The length of the CDR3 is 16 residues. Here the CDR3 reads CASSLGGGRALDEQFF. The CDR3 DNA sequence: TGTGCCAGCAGCTTAGGAGGTGGGAGGGCCCTCGATGAGCAGTTCTTC.

The rearrangement links TRBV27 to TRBJ2-1; TRBD2 matches at 8 bases. The CDR3 totals 16 residues. The germline CDR1 and CDR2 sequences are MNHEY and SMNVEV (reference sequence). The V segment lost 6 bases and the J segment 8 bases; nucleotides outside the gene matches: 15. In DNA, the CDR3 is TGTGCCAGCAGCCTAGGTGGGCTAGCGGGCTTGGATGAGCAGTTCTTC. This sequence encodes CASSLGGLAGLDEQFF.

The chain employs TRBV10-3 and TRBJ2-6, with no clear D. The V and J ends lost 5 bases and 5 bases respectively, with 22 bases between them. The CDR3 spans 18 residues. Germline assignment: CDR1 ENHRY and CDR2 SYGVKD. CDR3 bases: TGTGCCATCAGTACATTAATCTGTATACAAAGTCGGGCCAACGTCCTGACTTTC. This codes for CAISTLICIQSRANVLTF.

The sample holds a few counts of this clone. The chain employs TRBV28 and TRBJ2-1; 8 nucleotides align to TRBD2. V trimming: 7 bases; J trimming: 9 bases; junction bases outside the gene matches: 5. This CDR3 spans 12 amino acids. CDR1 and CDR2 from the germline V gene are MDHEN and SYDVKM. The CDR3 region has the DNA TGTGCCAGCAACCCCGCGGGGGGTGAGCAGTTCTTC. Protein sequence: CASNPAGGEQFF.

This chain connects TRBV20-1 to TRBJ2-1; D remains ambiguous. V shed 3 bases and J shed 10 bases, with 10 bases lying between them. The length of the CDR3 is 11 residues. Germline V lookup: CDR1 DFQATT, CDR2 SNEGSKA (reference sequence). Here the CDR3 DNA reads TGCAGTGCTAGCCCACCCGGGGAGCAGTTCTTC. This codes for CSASPPGEQFF.

J is TRBJ2-7 and V is TRBV11-2; 15 bases are shared with TRBD2. After removal of 0 bases from V and 5 bases from J, the junction contained 5 bases not matched to a gene. This CDR3 is 17 amino acids long. Germline CDR1 and CDR2: SGHAT and FQNNGV. CDR3 DNA: TGTGCCAGCAGCTTAGAAGGAAGGACTAGCGGGAGGGACGAGCAGTACTTC. It encodes CASSLEGRTSGRDEQYF.

V and J are TRBV19 and TRBJ2-7; no reliable D call. Germline values: CDR1 LNHDA, CDR2 SQIVND (reference sequence). Trimming left V 4 bases short and J 1 base short, with 8 bases between. The CDR3 has 13 residues. CDR3 sequence: CASSSSPSYEQYF. In DNA form, the CDR3 reads TGTGCCAGTAGTAGTTCGCCGTCCTACGAGCAGTACTTC.

This chain uses TRBV4-1 with TRBJ1-4; D possibly corresponds to TRBD1 (6 bases). The CDR3 loop spans 16 amino acids. Germline CDR1 is MGHRA and CDR2 is YSYEKL. V lost 3 bases and J 3 bases, leaving 14 bases between the germline ends. The CDR3 is CASSQNPGQPNEKLFF. The DNA of the CDR3 is TGCGCCAGCAGCCAGAACCCGGGACAACCTAATGAAAAACTGTTTTTT.

This clone was found a few times. The V call is TRBV29-1, the J call TRBJ1-2; possibly TRBD1 for D (6 bases). V lost 4 bases and J lost 4, with 10 bases in between. There are 12 residues in the CDR3. CDR1 and CDR2 from the germline V gene are SQVTM and ANQGSEA. CDR3 DNA: TGCAGCGTTGGGTCAGGGGCCTATGGCTACACCTTC. The encoded protein is CSVGSGAYGYTF.

By sample fraction, this clone is hyperexpanded. The chain links TRBV7-3 to TRBJ1-1; the D gene is possibly TRBD1 (6 bases). The CDR3 is made up of 15 amino acids. CDR1 and CDR2 from the germline V gene are SGHTA and FQGTGA. V lost 1 base to trimming and J lost 5 bases, with 14 bases between them. The CDR3 region is CASSLNAGDRTEAFF. DNA for the CDR3: TGTGCCAGCAGCTTAAACGCAGGGGATAGGACTGAAGCTTTCTTT.

The chain has TRBV5-7 and TRBJ1-1; perhaps TRBD1 as D (6 bases). TRBV5-7 counts as an open reading frame of uncertain function. V gave up 3 bases and J gave up 1 base, with 13 bases separating them. The CDR3 consists of 15 residues. In DNA form, the CDR3 reads TGTGCCAGCAGCTACCCAGGGGAAAGGAACACTGAAGCTTTCTTT. Translating gives CASSYPGERNTEAFF.